The next 25 T cell receptor beta chains were all read from a single sample in a study of cytotoxic CD8 clonotypes in ibrutinib-treated CLL (dated by TCRdb to about 2021). Receptor libraries were prepared by the immunoSEQ multiplex PCR assay. Held by TCRdb, this immuneACCESS table contains in-frame sequences only and omits some clones. Under half of the omission traces to an unresolved V gene where checked; the cause of the rest is unknown. The sample table lists approximately 280,000 clones, less than 85% of them with a count of one. The ten most abundant clones make up 5.6% of the sample. Explained via the paper, the time point label denotes: progressive disease on ibrutinib. The source was PBMCs, collected at disease progression, from a patient treated with ibrutinib. The receptors were sampled from a human donor with chronic lymphocytic leukemia.

This chain uses TRBV6-1 with TRBJ2-7, with TRBD2 matching over 13 bases. CDR1 and CDR2 (germline): MNHNS, SASEGT. This CDR3 has 16 amino acids. J lost 5 bases, V lost 4 bases, and 8 bases had no gene match. The CDR3 loop is CASSGSLAGGPDEQYF. DNA for the CDR3: TGTGCCAGCAGTGGGTCACTAGCGGGGGGGCCCGACGAGCAGTACTTC.

The gene calls are TRBV7-2 and TRBJ2-4; D is ambiguous. V lost 2 bases and J lost 6, with 14 bases in between. Per germline, CDR1 SGHTA and CDR2 FQGNSA. The CDR3 length is 15 residues. The CDR3 sequence is CASSLRFGVRNIQYF. DNA of the CDR3: TGTGCCAGCAGCTTAAGATTTGGAGTTAGAAACATTCAGTACTTC.

J is TRBJ2-7 and V is TRBV10-3; no firm D call. The CDR3 consists of 12 residues. Trimming pared 2 bases from V and 0 bases from J, leaving 2 bases between. Per the germline V gene, CDR1 is ENHRY and CDR2 is SYGVKD. The CDR3 loop is CAISEGSYEQYF. DNA of the CDR3: TGTGCCATCAGTGAGGGCTCCTACGAGCAGTACTTC.

This chain uses TRBV2 with TRBJ1-6; possibly TRBD1 for D (5 bases). Germline CDR1 and CDR2: SNHLY and FYNNEI. V dropped 4 bases and J dropped 0 bases, with 7 bases sitting between them. This CDR3 contains 15 residues. In nucleotides, the CDR3 is TGTGCCAGCAGTGGCAGGGACTCCTATAATTCACCCCTCCACTTT. This gives the protein CASSGRDSYNSPLHF.

This chain connects TRBV18 to TRBJ2-1, with D unresolved. The germline V gene has CDR1 KGHSH and CDR2 LQKENI. With 6 bases removed from V and 9 bases from J, the gap between germline ends came to 12 bases. The length of the CDR3 is 12 residues. The CDR3 coding sequence is TGTGCCAGCTCCCCCCCTAGTCCTGAGCAGTTCTTC. It encodes CASSPPSPEQFF.

The chain recombines TRBV7-3 with TRBJ2-1; D is perhaps TRBD2 (5 bases). V was trimmed by 10 bases and J by 8 bases, leaving 12 bases between them. Germline V gene data show CDR1 as SGHTA and CDR2 as FQGTGA. The CDR3 is made up of 11 amino acids. CDR3 in DNA: TGTGCCACTCGGATCGGGGATGAGCAGTTCTTC. Translating it yields CATRIGDEQFF.

V gene TRBV7-9 combines with J gene TRBJ2-7, with D possibly being TRBD2 (6 bases). The CDR3 loop spans 17 amino acids. Germline CDR1 and CDR2: SEHNR and FQNEAQ (reference sequence). V was pared by 5 bases and J by 2 bases, with 22 bases between. The CDR3, as DNA: TGTGCCAGCAGCCCCCAGCCAGGACTAACCTCCCCCTACGAGCAGTACTTC. Residues: CASSPQPGLTSPYEQYF.

The chain links TRBV7-9 to TRBJ2-3; TRBD1 matches at 12 bases. The CDR3 consists of 16 residues. Germline loops: CDR1 SEHNR, CDR2 FQNEAQ (reference sequence). The J segment lost 7 bases and the V segment lost 5 bases, leaving 10 bases of the junction unmatched. CDR3 sequence (DNA): TGTGCCAGCAGCCGACCCGGGGGACAGGGGGCATATACGCAGTATTTT. This encodes CASSRPGGQGAYTQYF.

This chain connects TRBV5-1 to TRBJ2-7; 9 bases agree with TRBD2. The trim removed 0 bases at V and 7 bases at J, leaving 14 bases unmatched. CDR1 is SGHRS, CDR2 YFSETQ, per germline. This CDR3 contains 17 residues. The CDR3, as DNA: TGCGCCAGCAGCTTGGCTTATGGTAGCGGGAGACGAGGAGAGCAGTACTTC. This encodes CASSLAYGSGRRGEQYF.

This clone appeared a single time. The chain is built from TRBV27 and TRBJ2-7; D is ambiguous. The CDR3 is 14 residues long. Trimming cost V 8 bases and J 12 bases, with 26 bases left between them. Germline assignment: CDR1 MNHEY and CDR2 SMNVEV (reference sequence). CDR3 amino acids: CASRFLNFGSVLYF. In DNA, the CDR3 is TGTGCCAGCCGCTTCCTCAATTTCGGGTCGGTTTTGTACTTC.

In this sample, this clone turned up a few times. This chain joins TRBV5-1 and TRBJ2-7, with D tentatively TRBD1 (6 bases). Deletions cut 5 bases from V and 0 bases from J, with 9 bases between. The CDR3 spans 13 residues. Per the germline V gene, CDR1 is SGHRS and CDR2 is YFSETQ. CDR3 DNA: TGCGCCAGCAGTCCACAGGGCTCCTACGAGCAGTACTTC. Protein: CASSPQGSYEQYF. Full variable domain (outside the CDR3, taken from reference TRBV5-1 and TRBJ2-7): KAGVTQTPRYLIKTRGQQVTLSCSPISGHRSVSWYQQTPGQGLQFLFEYFSETQRNKGNFPGRFSGRQFSNSRSEMNVSTLELGDSALYLCASSPQGSYEQYFGPGTRLTVT.

The gene calls are TRBV7-8 and TRBJ2-7; D ambiguous. V was clipped by 5 bases and J by 4 bases, with 12 bases between them. The CDR3 totals 13 residues. Germline V lookup: CDR1 SGHVS, CDR2 FQNEAQ. In nucleotides, the CDR3 is TGTGCCAGCAGCCAAGGCCAGACGTACGAGCAGTACTTC. Its translation is CASSQGQTYEQYF.

Concerning this clone: At the DNA level, this CDR3 is encoded by other sequences in the same sample as well. The rearrangement uses TRBV9 and TRBJ1-6, with TRBD1 matching over 7 bases. V gave up 0 bases and J gave up 7 bases; unmatched junction bases: 4. Per the germline V gene, CDR1 is SGDLS and CDR2 is YYNGEE. The CDR3 spans 15 residues. The DNA of the CDR3 is TGTGCCAGCAGCGTAGATAGGGGACAGAATTCACCCCTCCACTTT. It encodes CASSVDRGQNSPLHF.

V gene TRBV7-2 combines with J gene TRBJ2-6; D ambiguous. Trimming stripped 5 bases from V and 9 bases from J, with 8 bases between. The germline CDR1 and CDR2 sequences are SGHTA and FQGNSA. CDR3 length: 12 amino acids. The DNA of the CDR3 is TGTGCCAGCAGCCCCCGTGGCAACGTCCTGACTTTC. This encodes CASSPRGNVLTF. Looking up the rest from reference TRBV7-2 and TRBJ2-6 gives the full variable domain: GAGVSQSPSNKVTEKGKDVELRCDPISGHTALYWYRQSLGQGLEFLIYFQGNSAPDKSGLPSDRFSAERTGGSVSTLTIQRTQQEDSAVYLCASSPRGNVLTFGAGSRLTVL.

The sample holds a few counts of this clone. The V gene is TRBV7-8, the J gene TRBJ2-1, with 12 bases fitting TRBD2. The germline CDR1 and CDR2 sequences are SGHVS and FQNEAQ. This CDR3 contains 16 residues. The trim removed 4 bases at V and 5 bases at J, leaving 6 bases unmatched. CDR3 region: CASSSRLAGDDNEQFF. In nucleotides, the CDR3 is TGTGCCAGCAGCTCTCGACTAGCGGGAGACGACAATGAGCAGTTCTTC.

The chain employs TRBV28 and TRBJ2-7; no firm D call. The CDR3 has 12 residues. Germline CDR1 reads MDHEN; CDR2 reads SYDVKM. Trimming removed 5 bases at V and 1 base at J, with 6 bases between. CDR3 amino acids: CASSGPSYEQYF. The CDR3 DNA follows: TGTGCCAGCAGTGGTCCGTCCTACGAGCAGTACTTC.

The chain carries TRBV2 and TRBJ1-2; weak D call: TRBD1 (5 bases). The germline V and J ends were trimmed by 4 bases and 6 bases, with 18 bases remaining between them. In germline, CDR1 is SNHLY, CDR2 FYNNEI. This CDR3 comprises 15 residues. The CDR3 reads CASSAPRGWVDGYTF. CDR3 bases: TGTGCCAGCAGTGCACCCCGGGGCTGGGTAGATGGCTACACCTTC.

This chain links TRBV6-5 with TRBJ2-7, with 9 bases aligning to TRBD2. The germline CDR1 and CDR2 sequences are MNHEY and SVGAGI. Trimming at V came to 5 bases and at J to 2 bases, leaving 7 bases not matched to a gene. The CDR3 spans 15 residues. The CDR3 here is CASSIRLAGPYEQYF. CDR3 in DNA: TGTGCCAGCAGTATTCGGCTAGCGGGGCCCTACGAGCAGTACTTC.

This clone was recorded only once. This chain links TRBV5-6 with TRBJ2-4; a weak D match, TRBD2 (6 bases). The germline V gene has CDR1 SGHDT and CDR2 YYEEEE. CDR3 length equals 14 residues. The V gene lost 2 bases and the J gene lost 6 bases, with 12 bases spanning the gap. The CDR3 sequence: CASSFPGDLNIQYF. As DNA, the CDR3 is TGTGCCAGCAGCTTTCCGGGGGATTTAAACATTCAGTACTTC. Together with reference TRBV5-6 and TRBJ2-4, the CDR3 gives the full variable domain: DAGVTQSPTHLIKTRGQQVTLRCSPKSGHDTVSWYQQALGQGPQFIFQYYEEEERQRGNFPDRFSGHQFPNYSSELNVNALLLGDSALYLCASSFPGDLNIQYFGAGTRLSVL.

This rearrangement joins TRBV4-1 to TRBJ1-6, with D unclear. Trimming left V 4 bases short and J 6 bases short, with 13 bases between. CDR1 and CDR2 from the germline V gene are MGHRA and YSYEKL. This CDR3 has 15 amino acids. As DNA, the CDR3 is TGCGCCAGCAGCCCGAAGGCGGCTTCTAATTCACCCCTCCACTTT. This gives the protein CASSPKAASNSPLHF.

The genes are TRBV19 and TRBJ2-1; the D gene is possibly TRBD2 (6 bases). Trimming pared 4 bases from V and 8 bases from J, leaving 12 bases between. This CDR3 is built from 13 residues. CDR1 and CDR2 (germline): LNHDA, SQIVND (reference sequence). The CDR3 is CASSKRTGDEQFF. DNA for the CDR3: TGTGCCAGTAGTAAGCGGACGGGGGATGAGCAGTTCTTC.

This rearrangement joins TRBV2 to TRBJ1-5; D is undetermined. Trimming left V 6 bases short and J 2 bases short, with 8 bases between. In germline, CDR1 is SNHLY, CDR2 FYNNEI. This CDR3 region has 13 residues. The CDR3 sequence: CASSGNGNQPQHF. CDR3 nucleotide sequence: TGTGCCAGCAGCGGTAACGGCAATCAGCCCCAGCATTTT.

In its sample, this clone was seen many times. The chain is built from TRBV7-3 and TRBJ1-5; D remains ambiguous. The CDR3 length is 13 residues. Germline CDR1 reads SGHTA; CDR2 reads FQGTGA. Trimming stripped 5 bases from V and 7 bases from J, with 12 bases between. CDR3 amino acids: CASSPGGSQPQHF. For the CDR3, the DNA is TGTGCCAGCAGCCCTGGCGGCTCCCAGCCCCAGCATTTT.

J is TRBJ2-3 and V is TRBV29-1; TRBD2 is a possible D gene (5 bases). CDR1 and CDR2 from the germline V gene are SQVTM and ANQGSEA. V was shortened by 2 bases and J by 4 bases, with 13 bases between the two germline ends. The length of the CDR3 is 14 residues. CDR3 region: CSVERASLADTQYF. The CDR3 nucleotides read TGCAGCGTTGAACGGGCTAGCCTCGCAGATACGCAGTATTTT.

This clone was counted a few times. The J gene is TRBJ2-3, the V gene TRBV10-3; TRBD2 matches at 7 bases. Germline CDR1 is ENHRY and CDR2 is SYGVKD. The V and J ends lost 7 bases and 1 base, in that order; junction bases with no gene match: 8. The CDR3 is made up of 15 amino acids. This CDR3 reads CAITGGLLGTDTQYF. CDR3 nucleotide sequence: TGTGCCATCACGGGGGGACTACTAGGCACAGATACGCAGTATTTT.